A selection of T cell receptor beta chains follows, all from one sample in a study of blood T cells in healthy people across ages. TCRdb used MiXCR to reprocess the 5' RACE reads, holding one entry per CDR3 protein. The sample has 750,000 to 950,000 distinct CDR3 sequences, 25% to 30% seen once. This same sample was also part of a study on T cells of mothers and their children.

Sequencing input: blood. These TCRs come from a woman between 35 and 50 years old in good health. Each CDR3 is given with its conserved first and last residue. Fields, in order: CDR3 DNA, CDR3 protein, clone size, J gene, D gene, V gene. The D gene is left open where the match is weak. Only some rows state a clone size, as once, few, many or a class for expanded clones.

CDR3nt: TGTGCCAGCAGCCAAGATCGGGAGGGGTGGAGCTCTGGGGCCAACGTCCTGACTTTC
CDR3aa: CASSQDREGWSSGANVLTF
abundance: many
j_gene: TRBJ2-6
d_gene: TRBD2
v_gene: TRBV4-2

CDR3nt: TGTGCCAGCAGCTTAGTCCCCCGTGGCCCGTACCAAGAGACCCAGTACTTC
CDR3aa: CASSLVPRGPYQETQYF
abundance: many
j_gene: TRBJ2-5
d_gene: NA
v_gene: TRBV7-6

CDR3nt: TGTGCCAGCAGTTCCCCCCCCAGGGATGGGGGCGAGCAGTACTTC
CDR3aa: CASSSPPRDGGEQYF
abundance: few
j_gene: TRBJ2-7
d_gene: NA
v_gene: TRBV28

CDR3nt: TGCAGTGCTAGAATCCAATCTGTGAACACTGAAGCTTTCTTT
CDR3aa: CSARIQSVNTEAFF
abundance: many
j_gene: TRBJ1-1
d_gene: NA
v_gene: TRBV20-1

CDR3nt: TGTGCCAGCAGCTCACAAGGGACCTGGGGGGAACCCCTCCACTTT
CDR3aa: CASSSQGTWGEPLHF
abundance: few
j_gene: TRBJ1-6
d_gene: NA
v_gene: TRBV11-2

CDR3nt: TGTGCCAGCAGCATAACAGGGAGGAGCTACGAGCAGTACTTC
CDR3aa: CASSITGRSYEQYF
abundance: NA
j_gene: TRBJ2-7
d_gene: NA
v_gene: TRBV7-9

CDR3nt: TGTGCCAGCAGCCTCCAAGGTAACTCCTACAATGAGCAGTTCTTC
CDR3aa: CASSLQGNSYNEQFF
abundance: few
j_gene: TRBJ2-1
d_gene: NA
v_gene: TRBV7-3

CDR3nt: TGCGCCAGCAGCTTCGGACTAGCGGGGAGGCTGTACTTC
CDR3aa: CASSFGLAGRLYF
abundance: many
j_gene: TRBJ2-7
d_gene: TRBD2
v_gene: TRBV5-1

CDR3nt: TGTGCCAGCAGCGGCGGGGGGGCTATCTACGAGCAGTACTTC
CDR3aa: CASSGGGAIYEQYF
abundance: NA
j_gene: TRBJ2-7
d_gene: TRBD2
v_gene: TRBV5-6

CDR3nt: TGTGCCAGCAGCTTAAGACAGGCGTTAATGGAGACCCAGTACTTC
CDR3aa: CASSLRQALMETQYF
abundance: few
j_gene: TRBJ2-5
d_gene: NA
v_gene: TRBV5-6

CDR3nt: TGTGCCAGCAGCTTTCCAGGGGGTAGGAACACTGAAGCTTTCTTT
CDR3aa: CASSFPGGRNTEAFF
abundance: few
j_gene: TRBJ1-1
d_gene: TRBD1
v_gene: TRBV11-2

CDR3nt: TGTGCCAGCAGCTTCGGGACAGGGTTTGAATACGAGCAGTACTTC
CDR3aa: CASSFGTGFEYEQYF
abundance: few
j_gene: TRBJ2-7
d_gene: TRBD1
v_gene: TRBV7-6

CDR3nt: TGTGCCAGCAGTCCGGACAGGGTGGGCGACTACGAGCAGTACTTC
CDR3aa: CASSPDRVGDYEQYF
abundance: NA
j_gene: TRBJ2-7
d_gene: TRBD1
v_gene: TRBV28

CDR3nt: TGTGCCAGCAGCCACCGGGGACTAGCGGGGGCCTCTCCCGGTGAGCAGTTCTTC
CDR3aa: CASSHRGLAGASPGEQFF
abundance: few
j_gene: TRBJ2-1
d_gene: TRBD2
v_gene: TRBV3-1

CDR3nt: TGTGCCAGCAGTCCTCTGGATCGAAATTCCATGAACACTGAAGCTTTCTTT
CDR3aa: CASSPLDRNSMNTEAFF
abundance: many
j_gene: TRBJ1-1
d_gene: NA
v_gene: TRBV28

CDR3nt: TGCGCCAGCAGCCCTAGCGGGAGTTTCCAAGAGACCCAGTACTTC
CDR3aa: CASSPSGSFQETQYF
abundance: NA
j_gene: TRBJ2-5
d_gene: TRBD2
v_gene: TRBV5-1

CDR3nt: TGCAGTGGGGAGTTTAGCACAGATACGCAGTATTTT
CDR3aa: CSGEFSTDTQYF
abundance: NA
j_gene: TRBJ2-3
d_gene: NA
v_gene: TRBV20-1

CDR3nt: TGTGCCAGCAGTTTCGGAGACTCTAGGGCCAAAAACATTCAGTACTTC
CDR3aa: CASSFGDSRAKNIQYF
abundance: few
j_gene: TRBJ2-4
d_gene: NA
v_gene: TRBV12-3/TRBV12-4

CDR3nt: TGTGCCAGCAGCACCCCAGCCAGCGCCTCCTACGAGCAGTACTTC
CDR3aa: CASSTPASASYEQYF
abundance: many
j_gene: TRBJ2-7
d_gene: NA
v_gene: TRBV11-1

CDR3nt: TGTGCCAGCAGCTCCCAGGGACTAGCAGGCGACGAGCAGTTCTTC
CDR3aa: CASSSQGLAGDEQFF
abundance: NA
j_gene: TRBJ2-1
d_gene: TRBD2
v_gene: TRBV9

CDR3nt: TGTGCCAGCAGCTTCGGTTCGGCAGGGAATCAGCCCCAGCATTTT
CDR3aa: CASSFGSAGNQPQHF
abundance: many
j_gene: TRBJ1-5
d_gene: NA
v_gene: TRBV5-5

CDR3nt: TGCAGTGTCCCGGGACAGGGGACTAATGAGCAGTTCTTC
CDR3aa: CSVPGQGTNEQFF
abundance: many
j_gene: TRBJ2-1
d_gene: TRBD1
v_gene: TRBV20-1

CDR3nt: TGTGCCAGCAGCGTAGAAGGGGGAGAGGCCCAGTACTTC
CDR3aa: CASSVEGGEAQYF
abundance: few
j_gene: TRBJ2-5
d_gene: NA
v_gene: TRBV9

CDR3nt: TGTGCCATCAGTGAGCGGGGGGGCGGAAATACGCAGTATTTT
CDR3aa: CAISERGGGNTQYF
abundance: few
j_gene: TRBJ2-3
d_gene: TRBD2
v_gene: TRBV10-3

CDR3nt: TGTGCCAGCAGCTTATATCGGACAGCGAACACTGAAGCTTTCTTT
CDR3aa: CASSLYRTANTEAFF
abundance: NA
j_gene: TRBJ1-1
d_gene: NA
v_gene: TRBV7-8

CDR3nt: TGTGCCAGCAGTCCCCGACTAGCGGGGGCCACAGATACGCAGTATTTT
CDR3aa: CASSPRLAGATDTQYF
abundance: NA
j_gene: TRBJ2-3
d_gene: TRBD2
v_gene: TRBV28

CDR3nt: TGTGCCAGCAGTTTAGTACGGCAGTCACCCCTCCACTTT
CDR3aa: CASSLVRQSPLHF
abundance: once
j_gene: TRBJ1-6
d_gene: NA
v_gene: TRBV12-3/TRBV12-4

CDR3nt: TGTGCCAGCAGCCAAGGGCGGGGGCAAGGTAGGGCCAAAAACATTCAGTACTTC
CDR3aa: CASSQGRGQGRAKNIQYF
abundance: NA
j_gene: TRBJ2-4
d_gene: NA
v_gene: TRBV3-1

CDR3nt: TGTGCCAGCAGCTTCTATGGTTCGGGTTACGAGCAGTACTTC
CDR3aa: CASSFYGSGYEQYF
abundance: NA
j_gene: TRBJ2-7
d_gene: NA
v_gene: TRBV5-5

CDR3nt: TGTGCCAGCAGCATACGTAGTCCGGGCACCCAGTACTTC
CDR3aa: CASSIRSPGTQYF
abundance: few
j_gene: TRBJ2-5
d_gene: NA
v_gene: TRBV6-2/TRBV6-3

CDR3nt: TGTGCCAGCAGCCCACAAGGGGGGGGGAAGCAGACCCAGTACTTC
CDR3aa: CASSPQGGGKQTQYF
abundance: NA
j_gene: TRBJ2-5
d_gene: NA
v_gene: TRBV7-2

CDR3nt: TGCAGTGCTATAAAAGCGGGGGGGCGGTACAATGAGCAGTTCTTC
CDR3aa: CSAIKAGGRYNEQFF
abundance: few
j_gene: TRBJ2-1
d_gene: TRBD2
v_gene: TRBV20-1

CDR3nt: TGTGCCAGCCGTGGCGGAGGGGGCTGGGGCTACACCTTC
CDR3aa: CASRGGGGWGYTF
abundance: many
j_gene: TRBJ1-2
d_gene: TRBD1
v_gene: TRBV12-3/TRBV12-4

CDR3nt: TGCAGCGTTGAAATTGTAGCTAGTTCGAATGAGCAGTTCTTC
CDR3aa: CSVEIVASSNEQFF
abundance: NA
j_gene: TRBJ2-1
d_gene: NA
v_gene: TRBV29-1

CDR3nt: TGTGCCAGCAGCCCCCCGGGAGGTCCTCCGGGGCAGTACTTC
CDR3aa: CASSPPGGPPGQYF
abundance: few
j_gene: TRBJ2-5
d_gene: TRBD2
v_gene: TRBV7-9

CDR3nt: TGTGCCAGCAGTTTCCAGCAGGGGATAGCCTACAATGAGCAGTTCTTC
CDR3aa: CASSFQQGIAYNEQFF
abundance: few
j_gene: TRBJ2-1
d_gene: NA
v_gene: TRBV12-3/TRBV12-4

CDR3nt: TGCAGCGTGGGGACTAGCGGGATAGGGGAGCAGTACTTC
CDR3aa: CSVGTSGIGEQYF
abundance: NA
j_gene: TRBJ2-5
d_gene: TRBD2
v_gene: TRBV29-1

CDR3nt: TGTGCCAGCAGGCCGGTTGGACAGGGGAAGACCGGGGAGCTGTTTTTT
CDR3aa: CASRPVGQGKTGELFF
abundance: NA
j_gene: TRBJ2-2
d_gene: TRBD1
v_gene: TRBV12-3/TRBV12-4

CDR3nt: TGCAGTGCTAGAGGGACCGGGACAGGGAGCTCCTACGAGCAGTACTTC
CDR3aa: CSARGTGTGSSYEQYF
abundance: NA
j_gene: TRBJ2-7
d_gene: TRBD1
v_gene: TRBV20-1

CDR3nt: TGTGCCAGCAGTGCACCGGCTAAGGGACGGATATATGGCTACACCTTC
CDR3aa: CASSAPAKGRIYGYTF
abundance: NA
j_gene: TRBJ1-2
d_gene: NA
v_gene: TRBV12-3/TRBV12-4

CDR3nt: TGTGCCAGCAGTTCACCACAGGGGGAGCATGGCTACACCTTC
CDR3aa: CASSSPQGEHGYTF
abundance: NA
j_gene: TRBJ1-2
d_gene: TRBD1
v_gene: TRBV12-3/TRBV12-4

CDR3nt: TGTGTCATCAGTAAAGATCCCCGAGGCGACGAGCAGTACTTC
CDR3aa: CVISKDPRGDEQYF
abundance: NA
j_gene: TRBJ2-7
d_gene: NA
v_gene: TRBV10-3

CDR3nt: TGTGCCAGCAGCGCCAGACAGGGAGCTAACTATGGCTACACCTTC
CDR3aa: CASSARQGANYGYTF
abundance: few
j_gene: TRBJ1-2
d_gene: TRBD1
v_gene: TRBV5-5

CDR3nt: TGTGCCAGCAGCGCCCCTGGACTAGCGGGGGAAGAGACCCAGTACTTC
CDR3aa: CASSAPGLAGEETQYF
abundance: few
j_gene: TRBJ2-5
d_gene: TRBD2
v_gene: TRBV11-2

CDR3nt: TGTGCCAGCAGTTTACAGGGGCCCCACCACGAGCAGTACTTC
CDR3aa: CASSLQGPHHEQYF
abundance: many
j_gene: TRBJ2-7
d_gene: NA
v_gene: TRBV28

CDR3nt: TGTGCCAGCAGCTGGACCGGGACAGGGTTAATAGGCGAGCAGTACTTC
CDR3aa: CASSWTGTGLIGEQYF
abundance: many
j_gene: TRBJ2-7
d_gene: TRBD1
v_gene: TRBV5-6

CDR3nt: TGTGCCAGCAGGCCTCGGACAGGGGATGGACACGAGCAGTACTTC
CDR3aa: CASRPRTGDGHEQYF
abundance: few
j_gene: TRBJ2-7
d_gene: TRBD1
v_gene: TRBV12-3/TRBV12-4

CDR3nt: TGTGCCAGCAGCTTACACGGGAACTCTGGGGCCAACGTCCTGACTTTC
CDR3aa: CASSLHGNSGANVLTF
abundance: many
j_gene: TRBJ2-6
d_gene: NA
v_gene: TRBV7-3

CDR3nt: TGCAGTGCCACAGCAGGGGCCCCCGGCACTGAAGCTTTCTTT
CDR3aa: CSATAGAPGTEAFF
abundance: NA
j_gene: TRBJ1-1
d_gene: NA
v_gene: TRBV20-1

CDR3nt: TGTGCCAGCAGCTTACGGGCGGGCCGCACAGATACGCAGTATTTT
CDR3aa: CASSLRAGRTDTQYF
abundance: many
j_gene: TRBJ2-3
d_gene: NA
v_gene: TRBV7-2

CDR3nt: TGCGCCACCTTGGGACAGACCCCAGATACGCAGTATTTT
CDR3aa: CATLGQTPDTQYF
abundance: many
j_gene: TRBJ2-3
d_gene: TRBD1
v_gene: TRBV5-1

CDR3nt: TGTGCCAGCAGCGACGGCGAGGGGCCTCAGTACGAGCAGTACTTC
CDR3aa: CASSDGEGPQYEQYF
abundance: many
j_gene: TRBJ2-7
d_gene: NA
v_gene: TRBV9

CDR3nt: TGTGCCAGCAGTCCAGGGGACAGAAACAATGAGCAGTTCTTC
CDR3aa: CASSPGDRNNEQFF
abundance: NA
j_gene: TRBJ2-1
d_gene: TRBD1
v_gene: TRBV6-5

CDR3nt: TGCAGCGTTGACAGGGAGGATGAGCAGTTCTTC
CDR3aa: CSVDREDEQFF
abundance: many
j_gene: TRBJ2-1
d_gene: NA
v_gene: TRBV29-1

CDR3nt: TGTGCCAGCAGTTACCGCCCAGGGGCCAACACTGAAGCTTTCTTT
CDR3aa: CASSYRPGANTEAFF
abundance: NA
j_gene: TRBJ1-1
d_gene: NA
v_gene: TRBV6-5

CDR3nt: TGCAGCGTTGCAATCAGGACAAGCACCGGGGAGCTGTTTTTT
CDR3aa: CSVAIRTSTGELFF
abundance: NA
j_gene: TRBJ2-2
d_gene: NA
v_gene: TRBV29-1

CDR3nt: TGTGCCAGCAGCCAAGTCACACGGACAGGGGGGTACGAGCAGTACTTC
CDR3aa: CASSQVTRTGGYEQYF
abundance: many
j_gene: TRBJ2-7
d_gene: TRBD1
v_gene: TRBV3-1